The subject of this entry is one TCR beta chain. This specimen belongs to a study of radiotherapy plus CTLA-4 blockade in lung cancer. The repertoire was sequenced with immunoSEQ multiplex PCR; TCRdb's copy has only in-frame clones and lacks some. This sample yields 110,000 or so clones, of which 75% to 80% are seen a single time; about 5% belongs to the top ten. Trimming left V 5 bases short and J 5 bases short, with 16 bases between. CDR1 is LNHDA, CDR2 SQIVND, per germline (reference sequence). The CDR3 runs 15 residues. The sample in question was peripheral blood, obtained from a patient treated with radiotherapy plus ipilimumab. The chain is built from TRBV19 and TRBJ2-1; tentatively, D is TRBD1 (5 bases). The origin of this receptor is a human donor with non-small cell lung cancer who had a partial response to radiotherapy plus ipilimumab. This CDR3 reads CASSWAALGDNEQFF. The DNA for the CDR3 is TGTGCCAGTAGTTGGGCGGCCTTAGGGGACAATGAGCAGTTCTTC.